This T cell receptor (beta chain) was documented in a study of cytomegalovirus exposure and HLA in healthy donors (dated by TCRdb to the late 2010s). Regarding the research as a whole: In an earlier analysis of roughly 500 of the donors, approximately 300 Gb of sequence data and 117 million unique TCR beta sequences from about 180 million T cells were reported. Roughly 300 gigabases of sequencing data and roughly 80 million unique TCR sequences made up an early release that covered roughly 670 HLA-typed donors. Of the 300 to 450 genotyped donors, 81% fell in the genetic ancestry cluster associated with self-reported Caucasian donors. The study aimed to test whether cataloging public T cell receptors could reveal signatures of past pathogen exposure. The study profiled the T cell repertoires of hundreds of subjects by immunosequencing and related them to cytomegalovirus serostatus. In addition to the first cohort of 650 to 750 subjects, a separate validation cohort of some 120 different subjects was used. High-throughput TCR immunosequencing, statistical association of individual TCRs with disease status, and machine learning were combined to predict cytomegalovirus infection status. To study patterns of TCR occurrence, a later analysis re-analyzed previously published TCR beta repertoires from under 750 donors and added high-resolution HLA genotyping. Rather than using new phenotypic data, the later analysis identified candidate immune exposures from TCR beta sequences and from how often those sequences occurred across donors. An earlier analysis of 587 of the donors used high-throughput TCR beta sequencing to judge whether each TCR beta V gene segment behaved as functional or pseudogenic. Donor age, sex, ethnicity and CMV serostatus were compiled alongside the repertoire data. A later genetic analysis used genome-wide SNP genotypes for 398 of the 666 donors, treating that subset as a discovery cohort. Every discovery cohort repertoire had been produced on one sequencing platform. Class I and class II HLA loci were covered by the typing at four-digit resolution. The number of donors typed differed by locus, with about 629-630 for A, B, C, DRB1 and DQB1, more than 500 for DQA1, 600 to 610 for DPA1, and 472 for DPB1. Roughly five DR-DQ haplotypes were handled as single units for association and clustering, since linkage in the cohort was strong. Among 300 to 500 genotyped donors of the cohort, an average of approximately 240,000 unique TCR beta nucleotide sequences was sequenced per donor, of which roughly 17% were non-productive. Study-wide findings and limitations: In a later genetic analysis, fewer N-insertions in productive TCRs were reported among donors in an Asian-associated ancestry cluster than the roughly 700-donor mean. The classifier was reported to diagnose cytomegalovirus status with high specificity and sensitivity in both the original cohort and the validation cohort. At a false discovery rate of 0.05, a later analysis linked about 17,000 TCR beta sequences to specific HLA alleles. In vitro tests confirmed that a few of the cytomegalovirus-associated TCR beta chains recognize cytomegalovirus antigens. Correlated functional status among segregating V segments might reflect linkage disequilibrium, but an unknown experimental factor could not be ruled out. In a later analysis, HLA-associated TCR beta chains were found to be more clonally expanded and to have lower generation probabilities than equally common non-associated chains. Because some donors lacked HLA typing at each locus, the association tests relied only on the typed subset. A total of fewer than 200 TCR beta chains were listed by the study as associated with cytomegalovirus. The 87-base-pair reads could not distinguish some IMGT-functional V segments, including TRBV6-2 and TRBV6-3, so those segments were excluded. The authors suggested that the approach could potentially be generalized to other disease states and immunological phenotypes. In an earlier analysis of about 600 of the donors, most TCR beta V segments appeared in productive rearrangements about 90% or about 30% of the time, broadly matching IMGT annotations. Presence/absence analyses assumed roughly uniform sequencing depth across donors, an assumption that may not hold. A cluster of highly shared sequence variants was judged likely to represent a technical artifact of the sequencing pipeline. When HLA alleles, especially DR and DQ, strongly co-occurred, attributing TCR associations to individual alleles was difficult. Several of the top co-occurrence clusters appeared to be linked to parvovirus B19, influenza, CMV and Epstein-Barr virus, according to a later analysis. According to a later analysis, most CMV-associated TCR beta chains appeared to be HLA-restricted, and the HLA associations seemed to be driven largely by CMV exposure. In a later analysis, the rate of TCR association differed among HLA loci, with DRB1 alleles having the most associated TCRs and HLA-C alleles having the fewest. This cohort had only TCR beta chains sequenced, and the lack of alpha or paired-chain data limited which features could be detected. Immune exposure information for the cohort was limited to CMV serostatus. Most TCR sequences were seen in very few donors, while some public TCRs were found in many individuals. In a later genetic analysis, a missense DCLRE1C variant was associated with V-gene and J-gene trimming of TCR beta chains, and the association was replicated in an independent cohort. A further reported finding was that TCR beta sequences accurately predicted the HLA-A and HLA-B alleles for most subjects in the first cohort. The earlier analysis of approximately 560 of the donors excluded some 15 rarely observed V segments, including chromosome 9 orphons, because counts were too low.

This clone has just a few counts. Its antigen remains undetermined. Base qualities are not provided; no much larger clone lies one nucleotide away. In total, around 600 healthy bone marrow donors made up the cohort. All cohort members were sampled while nominally healthy, although unrecorded immune exposures were likely present. The donor tested CMV seropositive and was one of the 289 seropositive cohort members. A peripheral blood sample was provided by each donor, and peripheral blood mononuclear cells were used for TCR beta sequencing. Genomic DNA was extracted from the blood cell samples with the Qiagen DNeasy Blood Extraction Kit. The cysteine opens and the phenylalanine closes a CDR3 of 16 amino acids. Of the read, only the CDR3 DNA is kept; its 48 bases are in frame from base 1. Clipping removes 0 bases from V and 4 bases from J, with 7 as the unmatched junction base count. The germline V gene (reference sequence) specifies SGHNT as CDR1 and YYREEE as CDR2.

Libraries came from the immunoSEQ multiplex PCR assay. For the multiplex PCR, a mixture combining 60 forward primers for TCR Vbeta segments and 13 reverse primers for TCR Jbeta segments was used. Amplification of the CDR3 region of rearranged TCR beta genes was performed with a multiplex PCR assay on genomic DNA. Amplified TCR beta libraries were sequenced as 87-base-pair reads on the Illumina HiSeq System. As for how the authors treated the data: In a later analysis, tens of millions of unique TCR beta chains were counted across the roughly 610 repertoires, and approximately 9.9 million of these chains were shared by at least two donors. Raw reads were error-corrected and collapsed into unique sequences by a nearest-neighbor algorithm in which closely related sequences were merged to remove PCR and sequencing errors. Alignment of CDR3 sequences to IMGT reference sequences was used to assign V, D and J gene segments. Each retained sequence needed at least a six-nucleotide match to both a V gene segment and a J gene segment. A rearrangement counted as productive if the CDR3 had no stop codons and remained in frame with V and J, and every other rearrangement counted as non-productive. CDR3 was defined according to IMGT convention as the region running from the second conserved V-encoded cysteine to the conserved J-encoded phenylalanine. In an earlier analysis of 550 to 650 of the donors, sequences lacking an unambiguous match to a single V gene segment were excluded. In an earlier analysis of a few hundred of the donors, a V segment was called functional when productive rearrangements were above 56.7%, and segregating when the standard deviation between donors exceeded 5%. To diagnose cytomegalovirus status from the catalog of TCR beta chain sequences, a statistical classification framework was built. In a later analysis, V and J genes were assigned by comparing TCR nucleotide sequences against IMGT/GENE-DB human TR gene sequences. Using the TCRdist pipeline, a later analysis assigned CDR3 sequences along with most-parsimonious VDJ recombination scenarios. In a later analysis, each TCR beta chain was defined by its CDR3 amino acid sequence together with its V-gene family, and reads without a unique V-gene family were excluded. As a way to deal with suspected cross-contamination and a sequencing artifact, a later analysis dropped approximately 570 nucleotide sequences that were highly shared and had low generation probability. A later analysis calculated a clonal expansion index for each public chain from normalized within-repertoire ranks of inferred template counts. Generation probabilities in a later analysis came from a VDJ recombination model fitted to out-of-frame rearrangements, and those results were checked against IGoR. A later analysis scored TCR-TCR, TCR-HLA and TCR-CMV co-occurrence with hypergeometric tests, applying a repertoire-size bias correction to TCR pairs. False discovery rates were estimated in a later analysis by permuting HLA or CMV assignments 20 times. In a later analysis, co-occurring TCRs were grouped using DBSCAN, and TCRdist sequence similarity was added for clustering within HLA-allele-positive subsets. Repertoires with fewer than 30,000 or more than 120,000 public chains, plus five repertoires with anomalous nucleotide sharing, were excluded from co-occurrence clustering. The source is immuneACCESS, and TCRdb retained only in-frame sequences with V and J called. Part of the clones is not carried over; for the studies checked, unresolved V genes explain less than half of this, and the remainder is unexplained. Clone size and V and J calls were adopted from that table, with D and trimming inferred from the DNA. In this sample the table shows about 150,000 clones, around 79% of which occur a single time. The ten top clones hold around 7% of the sample.

Sequences were obtained from PBMCs. This clonotype was sampled from a man aged 35 to 55 in good health and CMV-seropositive. This chain joins TRBV5-4 to TRBJ2-3; 8 central bases correspond to TRBD1. The DNA is TGTGCCAGCAGCTTGGAAGGACAGGGTGTTTCAGATACGCAGTATTTT. Translated, it gives CASSLEGQGVSDTQYF.